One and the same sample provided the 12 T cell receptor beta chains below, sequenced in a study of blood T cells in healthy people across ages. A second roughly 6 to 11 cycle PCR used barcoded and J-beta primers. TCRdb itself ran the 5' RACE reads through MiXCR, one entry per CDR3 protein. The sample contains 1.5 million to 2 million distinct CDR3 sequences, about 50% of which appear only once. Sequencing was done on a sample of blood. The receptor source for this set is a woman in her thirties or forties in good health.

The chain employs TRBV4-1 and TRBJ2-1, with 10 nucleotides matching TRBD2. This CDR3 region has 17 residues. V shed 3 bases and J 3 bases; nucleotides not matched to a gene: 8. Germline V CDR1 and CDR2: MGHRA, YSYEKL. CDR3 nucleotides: TGCGCCAGCAGCCAGGAAGGATCTAGCGGGGGCTACAATGAGCAGTTCTTC. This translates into CASSQEGSSGGYNEQFF.

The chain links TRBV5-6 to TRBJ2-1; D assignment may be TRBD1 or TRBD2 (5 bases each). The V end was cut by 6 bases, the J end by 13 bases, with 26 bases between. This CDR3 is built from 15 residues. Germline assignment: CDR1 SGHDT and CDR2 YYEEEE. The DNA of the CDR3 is TGTGCCAGCATCCTATATGGGGGTTATCAAGAGACCCAGTTCTTC. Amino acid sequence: CASILYGGYQETQFF.

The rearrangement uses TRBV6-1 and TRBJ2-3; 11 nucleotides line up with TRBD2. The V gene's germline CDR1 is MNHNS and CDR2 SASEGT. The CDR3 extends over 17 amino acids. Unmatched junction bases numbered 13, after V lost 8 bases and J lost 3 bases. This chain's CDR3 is CASDDSGGVGSTDTQYF. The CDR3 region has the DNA TGTGCCAGCGATGATAGCGGGGGGGTAGGTAGTACAGATACGCAGTATTTT.

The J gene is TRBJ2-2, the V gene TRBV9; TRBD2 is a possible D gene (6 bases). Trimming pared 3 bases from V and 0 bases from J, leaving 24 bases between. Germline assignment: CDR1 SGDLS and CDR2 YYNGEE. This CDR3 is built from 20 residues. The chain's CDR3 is CASSGVDGRLDVANTGELFF. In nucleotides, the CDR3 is TGTGCCAGCAGCGGGGTCGACGGGCGACTAGATGTGGCGAACACCGGGGAGCTGTTTTTT.

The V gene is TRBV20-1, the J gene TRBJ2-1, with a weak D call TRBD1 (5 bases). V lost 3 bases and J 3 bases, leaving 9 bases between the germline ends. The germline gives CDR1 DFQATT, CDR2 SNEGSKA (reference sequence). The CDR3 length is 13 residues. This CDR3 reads CSASTTGYNEQFF. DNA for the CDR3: TGCAGTGCTAGCACTACAGGCTACAATGAGCAGTTCTTC.

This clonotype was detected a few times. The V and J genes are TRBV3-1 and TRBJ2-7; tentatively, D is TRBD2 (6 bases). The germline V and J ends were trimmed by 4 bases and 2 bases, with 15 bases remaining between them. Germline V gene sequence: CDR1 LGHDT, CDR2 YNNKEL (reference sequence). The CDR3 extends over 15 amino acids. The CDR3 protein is CASSPSAGLAYEQYF. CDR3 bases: TGTGCCAGCAGCCCGTCGGCGGGATTGGCCTACGAGCAGTACTTC.

As DNA, the CDR3 is TGCAGTGCTTCGGAAGGCCCGGCGTACTACGAGCAGTACTTC. Translating gives CSASEGPAYYEQYF. The chain has TRBV20-1 and TRBJ2-7; D gene unclear. The CDR3 has 14 residues. Trimming stripped 5 bases from V and 3 bases from J, with 17 bases between. Germline V lookup: CDR1 DFQATT, CDR2 SNEGSKA (reference sequence).

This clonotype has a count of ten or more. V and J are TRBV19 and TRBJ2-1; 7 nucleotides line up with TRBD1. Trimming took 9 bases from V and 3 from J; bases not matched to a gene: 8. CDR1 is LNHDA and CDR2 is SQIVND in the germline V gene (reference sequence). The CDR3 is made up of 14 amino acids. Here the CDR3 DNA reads TGTGCCAGCAGTCCCGGGACAGTCTACAATGAGCAGTTCTTC. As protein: CASSPGTVYNEQFF.

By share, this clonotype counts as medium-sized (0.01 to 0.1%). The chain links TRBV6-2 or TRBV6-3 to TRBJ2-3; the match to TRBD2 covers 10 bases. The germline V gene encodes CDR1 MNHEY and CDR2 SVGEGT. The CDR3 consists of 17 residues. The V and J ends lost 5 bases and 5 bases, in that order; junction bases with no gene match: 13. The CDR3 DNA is TGTGCCAGCAGTCTCCGCCCGGAGGCTAGCGGGGGAGATACGCAGTATTTT. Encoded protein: CASSLRPEASGGDTQYF.

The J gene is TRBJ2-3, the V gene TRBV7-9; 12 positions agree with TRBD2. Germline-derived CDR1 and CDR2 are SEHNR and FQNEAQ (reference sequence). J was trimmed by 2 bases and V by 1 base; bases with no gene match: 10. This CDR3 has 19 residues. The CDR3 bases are TGTGCCAGCAGCTTAGTGGTCCTGACTAGCGGGGGCCCCACAGATACGCAGTATTTT. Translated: CASSLVVLTSGGPTDTQYF.

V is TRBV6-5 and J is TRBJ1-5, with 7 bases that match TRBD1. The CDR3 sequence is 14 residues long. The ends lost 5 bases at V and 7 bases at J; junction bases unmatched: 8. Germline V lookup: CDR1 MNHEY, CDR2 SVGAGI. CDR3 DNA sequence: TGTGCCAGCAGTGAGACAGGGAGTTTCCAGCCCCAGCATTTT. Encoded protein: CASSETGSFQPQHF.

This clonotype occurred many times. CDR3 sequence (DNA): TGCGCCAGCAGCCAAGCTAACTATGGCTACACCTTC. This translates into CASSQANYGYTF. The genes are TRBV4-3 and TRBJ1-2, with D unclear. Germline loops: CDR1 LGHNA, CDR2 YSLEER. Deletions cut 1 base from V and 0 bases from J, with 0 bases between. This CDR3 is 12 amino acids long.